This TCR beta chain was identified during a study of T cells expressing NK-cell markers. Study in general: Repertoires of TCR beta were obtained from T cells sorted as CD3+CD56+NKG2C+, CD3+CD56+NKG2C- and CD3+CD56-NKG2C+.

The CDR3 totals 15 residues. Per germline, CDR1 SGDLS and CDR2 YYNGEE. Synthesis of TCR beta cDNA relied on 5'RACE template switching carrying UMIs. TCRdb processed the 5' RACE reads again and assigns one entry to each CDR3 protein, with no DNA. This sample's clone table lists 130,000 to 150,000 distinct CDR3 sequences. The sequence came from a man younger than 35 in good health. Sequencing was carried out using blood T cells: a sorted CD56 or NKG2C T cell subset, CD4+ or CD8+ T cells, or bulk PBMC T cells (not recorded which). The V call is TRBV9, the J call TRBJ2-1; the TRBD2 assignment by TCRdb is unverifiable without DNA. CDR3 loop: CASSASGTLGNEQFF.